The rows below give T cell receptor beta chains drawn from one sample of a study of blood T cells in healthy people across ages. TCRdb re-analysed the 5' RACE reads in MiXCR, keeping a single row per CDR3 protein. This table holds 800,000 or so distinct CDR3 sequences, roughly 25% found once. These data also featured in a second study, about T cells of mothers and their children.

The sequencing sample was made of blood. Source of these receptors: a boy younger than 18 in good health. The CDR3 runs from the conserved cysteine through the conserved F or W. Fields, in order: V gene, clone size, CDR3 length, D gene, J gene, CDR3 protein, CDR3 DNA. A D gene is named only where the DNA matches it firmly. Size is omitted from some rows. Given values are once, few, many or a class for expanded clones.

v_gene: TRBV7-8; abundance: once; len: 15; d_gene: -; j_gene: TRBJ2-2; CDR3aa: CASTEGLWMAGELFF; CDR3nt: TGTGCCAGCACCGAGGGACTTTGGATGGCCGGGGAGCTGTTTTTT
v_gene: TRBV29-1; abundance: once; len: 15; d_gene: -; j_gene: TRBJ2-3; CDR3aa: CSEAGGLESTDTQYF; CDR3nt: TGCAGCGAAGCCGGCGGGCTCGAGAGCACAGATACGCAGTATTTT
v_gene: TRBV29-1; abundance: -; len: 13; d_gene: -; j_gene: TRBJ1-4; CDR3aa: CSVRQTADEKLFF; CDR3nt: TGCAGCGTTCGTCAAACGGCGGATGAAAAACTGTTTTTT
v_gene: TRBV7-3; abundance: -; len: 14; d_gene: -; j_gene: TRBJ2-7; CDR3aa: CASSSEGDNYEQYF; CDR3nt: TGTGCCAGCAGCTCCGAGGGAGATAACTACGAGCAGTACTTC
v_gene: TRBV7-2; abundance: few; len: 17; d_gene: -; j_gene: TRBJ2-1; CDR3aa: CASSLVAGSSSYNEQFF; CDR3nt: TGTGCCAGCAGCTTAGTTGCGGGGTCGAGCTCCTACAATGAGCAGTTCTTC
v_gene: TRBV20-1; abundance: few; len: 14; d_gene: -; j_gene: TRBJ2-2; CDR3aa: CSARHRTAGGELFF; CDR3nt: TGCAGTGCTAGACATAGGACAGCTGGCGGGGAGCTGTTTTTT
v_gene: TRBV30; abundance: few; len: 13; d_gene: -; j_gene: TRBJ2-1; CDR3aa: CAWSVREDGEQFF; CDR3nt: TGTGCCTGGAGTGTCAGGGAGGACGGTGAGCAGTTCTTC
v_gene: TRBV14; abundance: few; len: 15; d_gene: -; j_gene: TRBJ2-1; CDR3aa: CASSLAVSSYNEQFF; CDR3nt: TGTGCCAGCAGCCTAGCGGTGAGCTCCTACAATGAGCAGTTCTTC
v_gene: TRBV2; abundance: few; len: 14; d_gene: TRBD2; j_gene: TRBJ2-1; CDR3aa: CASRGTSGGNEQFF; CDR3nt: TGTGCCAGCCGGGGGACTAGCGGGGGTAATGAGCAGTTCTTC
v_gene: TRBV9; abundance: few; len: 12; d_gene: -; j_gene: TRBJ2-1; CDR3aa: CASSASRGRQFF; CDR3nt: TGTGCCAGCAGCGCCTCTCGAGGTAGGCAGTTCTTC
v_gene: TRBV29-1; abundance: few; len: 15; d_gene: TRBD1; j_gene: TRBJ2-5; CDR3aa: CSVVPGQGSQETQYF; CDR3nt: TGCAGCGTCGTCCCGGGACAGGGGTCCCAAGAGACCCAGTACTTC
v_gene: TRBV18; abundance: -; len: 14; d_gene: -; j_gene: TRBJ2-1; CDR3aa: CASSPQAGRNEQFF; CDR3nt: TGTGCCAGCTCACCCCAGGCGGGAAGGAATGAGCAGTTCTTC
v_gene: TRBV4-1; abundance: -; len: 19; d_gene: TRBD2; j_gene: TRBJ2-1; CDR3aa: CASSQVGPLTSGLDNEQLF; CDR3nt: TGCGCCAGCAGCCAAGTTGGCCCCCTGACTAGCGGACTGGACAATGAGCAGTTGTTC
v_gene: TRBV20-1; abundance: -; len: 14; d_gene: TRBD2; j_gene: TRBJ2-4; CDR3aa: CSARDRTSGIIQYF; CDR3nt: TGCAGTGCTAGAGACAGAACTAGCGGGATAATTCAGTACTTC
v_gene: TRBV20-1; abundance: few; len: 12; d_gene: -; j_gene: TRBJ1-4; CDR3aa: CSAQNTDEKLFF; CDR3nt: TGCAGTGCTCAAAACACAGATGAAAAACTGTTTTTT
v_gene: TRBV19; abundance: -; len: 14; d_gene: -; j_gene: TRBJ2-1; CDR3aa: CASSIRGQYNEQFF; CDR3nt: TGTGCCAGTAGTATTAGAGGGCAGTACAATGAGCAGTTCTTC
v_gene: TRBV7-8; abundance: few; len: 14; d_gene: TRBD1; j_gene: TRBJ1-1; CDR3aa: CASSRDSRYTEAFF; CDR3nt: TGTGCCAGCAGTCGGGACAGTCGTTACACTGAAGCTTTCTTT
v_gene: TRBV6-5; abundance: -; len: 12; d_gene: -; j_gene: TRBJ2-7; CDR3aa: CASRRGVEEQYF; CDR3nt: TGTGCCAGCAGGAGGGGGGTCGAAGAGCAGTACTTC
v_gene: TRBV28; abundance: few; len: 19; d_gene: -; j_gene: TRBJ1-5; CDR3aa: CASSLGGLRGPYSNQPQHF; CDR3nt: TGTGCCAGCAGTTTAGGGGGACTCAGGGGCCCCTATAGCAATCAGCCCCAGCATTTT
v_gene: TRBV20-1; abundance: -; len: 15; d_gene: -; j_gene: TRBJ1-6; CDR3aa: CSARGRGSYNSPLHF; CDR3nt: TGCAGTGCAAGGGGACGGGGGTCATATAATTCACCCCTCCACTTT
v_gene: TRBV11-2; abundance: -; len: 16; d_gene: -; j_gene: TRBJ2-7; CDR3aa: CASSLVEGFMGYEQYF; CDR3nt: TGTGCCAGCAGCCTAGTCGAGGGGTTTATGGGGTACGAGCAGTACTTC
v_gene: TRBV7-2; abundance: -; len: 12; d_gene: -; j_gene: TRBJ2-1; CDR3aa: CASSLTFREQFF; CDR3nt: TGTGCCAGCAGCTTAACGTTCAGGGAGCAGTTCTTC
v_gene: TRBV14; abundance: -; len: 17; d_gene: -; j_gene: TRBJ1-1; CDR3aa: CASSQFRDIATNTEAFF; CDR3nt: TGTGCCAGCAGCCAGTTCCGGGACATAGCGACGAACACTGAAGCTTTCTTT
v_gene: TRBV20-1; abundance: -; len: 14; d_gene: -; j_gene: TRBJ2-7; CDR3aa: CSARDQGNPYEQYF; CDR3nt: TGCAGTGCTAGAGATCAGGGGAACCCCTACGAGCAGTACTTC
v_gene: TRBV20-1; abundance: -; len: 17; d_gene: TRBD1; j_gene: TRBJ1-2; CDR3aa: CSARGFLDRATNYGYTF; CDR3nt: TGCAGTGCTAGGGGGTTTTTGGACAGGGCAACTAACTATGGCTACACCTTC
v_gene: TRBV6-1; abundance: -; len: 13; d_gene: TRBD1; j_gene: TRBJ2-7; CDR3aa: CASGRGGNYEQYF; CDR3nt: TGTGCCAGCGGGCGAGGGGGCAACTACGAGCAGTACTTC
v_gene: TRBV28; abundance: few; len: 14; d_gene: -; j_gene: TRBJ1-5; CDR3aa: CASTNRVFDQPQHF; CDR3nt: TGTGCCAGCACTAACAGGGTTTTCGACCAGCCCCAGCATTTT
v_gene: TRBV29-1; abundance: -; len: 12; d_gene: -; j_gene: TRBJ1-2; CDR3aa: CSVEKGPHGYTF; CDR3nt: TGCAGCGTTGAGAAGGGCCCGCATGGCTACACCTTC
v_gene: TRBV6-1; abundance: -; len: 17; d_gene: TRBD2; j_gene: TRBJ2-3; CDR3aa: CASSRDSEAGGTDTQYF; CDR3nt: TGTGCCAGCAGCCGGGATTCAGAGGCGGGGGGCACAGATACGCAGTATTTT
v_gene: TRBV12-3/TRBV12-4; abundance: many; len: 12; d_gene: -; j_gene: TRBJ1-6; CDR3aa: CASSTLNSPLHF; CDR3nt: TGTGCCAGCAGCACATTAAATTCACCCCTCCACTTT
v_gene: TRBV20-1; abundance: -; len: 15; d_gene: TRBD2; j_gene: TRBJ2-3; CDR3aa: CSATRPASGSDTQYF; CDR3nt: TGCAGTGCTACCCGGCCCGCTAGCGGCTCAGATACGCAGTATTTT
v_gene: TRBV12-3/TRBV12-4; abundance: -; len: 12; d_gene: -; j_gene: TRBJ2-7; CDR3aa: CASSSYLYEQYF; CDR3nt: TGTGCCAGCAGTTCCTATCTCTACGAGCAGTACTTC
v_gene: TRBV21-1; abundance: -; len: 16; d_gene: -; j_gene: TRBJ1-2; CDR3aa: CASLTGFLTATYGYTF; CDR3nt: TGTGCCAGCCTGACTGGTTTCCTGACAGCAACCTATGGCTACACCTTC
v_gene: TRBV19; abundance: few; len: 13; d_gene: -; j_gene: TRBJ2-1; CDR3aa: CASTQEGYNEQFF; CDR3nt: TGTGCCAGTACCCAAGAGGGTTACAATGAGCAGTTCTTC
v_gene: TRBV7-2; abundance: few; len: 12; d_gene: -; j_gene: TRBJ2-5; CDR3aa: CASSLGRDPGVF; CDR3nt: TGTGCCAGCAGCTTAGGAAGGGACCCCGGGGTCTTC
v_gene: TRBV5-1; abundance: -; len: 16; d_gene: TRBD1; j_gene: TRBJ2-7; CDR3aa: CASSLTPDRGAYEQYF; CDR3nt: TGCGCCAGCAGCTTGACCCCGGACAGGGGGGCCTACGAGCAGTACTTC
v_gene: TRBV7-9; abundance: -; len: 15; d_gene: TRBD1; j_gene: TRBJ1-4; CDR3aa: CASSLGTGSYEKLFF; CDR3nt: TGTGCCAGCAGCTTGGGGACAGGGTCCTATGAAAAACTGTTTTTT
v_gene: TRBV6-2/TRBV6-3; abundance: few; len: 17; d_gene: TRBD2; j_gene: TRBJ2-3; CDR3aa: CASTNSGKGSRADTQYF; CDR3nt: TGTGCCAGCACCAATAGCGGGAAGGGAAGCAGAGCAGATACGCAGTATTTT
v_gene: TRBV5-1; abundance: many; len: 15; d_gene: -; j_gene: TRBJ2-6; CDR3aa: CASSLENSGANVLTF; CDR3nt: TGCGCCAGCAGCTTGGAGAACTCTGGGGCCAACGTCCTGACTTTC
v_gene: TRBV9; abundance: -; len: 14; d_gene: -; j_gene: TRBJ2-5; CDR3aa: CASSVFAGSLDQYF; CDR3nt: TGTGCCAGCAGCGTATTCGCAGGCTCGCTGGACCAGTACTTC
v_gene: TRBV7-9; abundance: -; len: 16; d_gene: -; j_gene: TRBJ2-5; CDR3aa: CAGSLQARVAGETQYF; CDR3nt: TGTGCCGGCAGCTTACAGGCTAGAGTGGCGGGAGAGACCCAGTACTTC
v_gene: TRBV29-1; abundance: -; len: 19; d_gene: -; j_gene: TRBJ2-5; CDR3aa: CSVDVLLGGPTSRSEAQYF; CDR3nt: TGCAGCGTTGATGTTCTTTTGGGGGGCCCCACTTCCCGATCGGAGGCCCAGTACTTC